These 15 T cell receptor beta chains originate from one sample sequenced in a study of control samples from healthy donors and cancer patients. TCRdb's copy holds only in-frame clones and misses some; the assay was immunoSEQ multiplex PCR. The profile shows roughly 120,000 clones, nearly 95% of them singletons. The sample comprised blood. The source of these receptors is a young man in good health.

The CDR3 is CASTASGGEQYF. The CDR3 DNA sequence: TGTGCCAGCACCGCCTCAGGGGGAGAGCAGTACTTC. The chain couples TRBV12-3 or TRBV12-4 to TRBJ2-7; 7 nucleotides match TRBD1. V gave up 7 bases and J gave up 7 bases; unmatched junction bases: 7. The CDR3 consists of 12 residues.

The chain uses TRBV19 and TRBJ1-5; TRBD1 aligns across 10 bases. The CDR3 covers 15 residues. J lost 8 bases, V lost 3 bases, and 7 bases had no gene match. Germline-derived CDR1 and CDR2 are LNHDA and SQIVND (reference sequence). CDR3 protein: CASSIPDRGAEPQHF. The CDR3 DNA reads TGTGCCAGTAGTATCCCGGACAGGGGGGCAGAGCCCCAGCATTTT.

In DNA, the CDR3 is TGTGCCAGTAGTGGGCCTGAGAGACAGCGGATCAGGGAGACCCAGTACTTC. Translation: CASSGPERQRIRETQYF. The rearrangement links TRBV19 to TRBJ2-5; D may match TRBD1 or TRBD2 (5 bases each). There are 17 residues in the CDR3. V was clipped by 5 bases and J by 5 bases, with 24 bases between them. Per the germline V gene, CDR1 is LNHDA and CDR2 is SQIVND (reference sequence).

A few counts support this clone. The rearrangement links TRBV3-1 (or the pseudogene TRBV3-2) to TRBJ1-4; TRBD1 matches 9 bases. Trimming cost V 4 bases and J 10 bases; bases outside gene matches: 7. This CDR3 has 14 amino acids. The germline CDR1 and CDR2 sequences are LGHDT and YNNKEL (reference sequence). The DNA for the CDR3 is TGTGCCAGCAGCCTGGGACAGGGAGGAGGAAAACTGTTTTTT. It translates to CASSLGQGGGKLFF.

This chain links TRBV24-1 with TRBJ1-1, with TRBD1 matching 8 bases. The CDR3 covers 14 residues. V was pared by 4 bases and J by 1 base, with 1 base of the junction left unmatched. Germline lookup yields CDR1 KGHDR and CDR2 SFDVKD. CDR3 bases: TGTGCCACCAGTGAGGACAGGGAGAACACTGAAGCTTTCTTT. This gives the protein CATSEDRENTEAFF.

The chain links TRBV6-5 to TRBJ2-5, with TRBD1 matching 8 bases. Germline V gene data show CDR1 as MNHEY and CDR2 as SVGAGI. J was trimmed by 4 bases and V by 7 bases; bases with no gene match: 11. The CDR3 consists of 15 residues. The CDR3: CASILRGTGPETQYF. Written as DNA, the CDR3 is TGTGCCAGCATCCTCAGGGGGACAGGCCCAGAGACCCAGTACTTC.

V and J are TRBV10-1 and TRBJ1-4, with no clear D. With 0 bases removed from V and 4 bases from J, the gap between germline ends came to 6 bases. CDR1 is WNHNN and CDR2 is SYGVQD in the germline V gene (reference sequence). This CDR3 region has 14 residues. The CDR3 protein is CASSESSINEKLFF. The CDR3 region has the DNA TGCGCCAGCAGTGAGTCAAGTATTAATGAAAAACTGTTTTTT.

The chain has TRBV11-2 and TRBJ1-6; no clear D. V lost 0 bases and J 6 bases, leaving 15 bases between the germline ends. The CDR3 has 17 amino acids. Germline V gene lookup returns CDR1 SGHAT and CDR2 FQNNGV. CDR3 residues: CASSLEDLRRINSPLHF. The CDR3 DNA reads as TGTGCCAGCAGCTTAGAAGATTTACGGCGGATTAATTCACCCCTCCACTTT.

This sequence joins TRBV6-5 and TRBJ2-5; D is perhaps TRBD2 (6 bases). CDR1 and CDR2 from the germline V gene are MNHEY and SVGAGI. V was cut by 5 bases and J by 5 bases, with 12 bases left in between. CDR3 length: 13 residues. DNA of the CDR3: TGTGCCAGCAGTCAGATTCGGGGGGAGACCCAGTACTTC. It is translated as CASSQIRGETQYF.

The chain employs TRBV2 and TRBJ1-2; the match to TRBD1 covers 7 bases. The CDR3 extends over 14 amino acids. Germline assignment: CDR1 SNHLY and CDR2 FYNNEI. J gave up 5 bases and V 6 bases, and 9 bases lay outside the gene matches. In DNA form, the CDR3 reads TGTGCCAGCAGGAGGGGGCAGAGCGTATATGGCTACACCTTC. Translating it yields CASRRGQSVYGYTF.

V gene TRBV7-2 combines with J gene TRBJ2-1, with D uncertain. With 7 bases removed from V and 1 base from J, the gap between germline ends came to 14 bases. The CDR3 consists of 15 residues. Germline-derived CDR1 and CDR2 are SGHTA and FQGNSA. The CDR3 coding sequence is TGTGCCAGCATCGAGGTGGCGGAGTCCTACAATGAGCAGTTCTTC. It encodes CASIEVAESYNEQFF.

The chain employs TRBV28 and TRBJ1-2; D not certain. The CDR3 runs 17 residues. Germline values: CDR1 MDHEN, CDR2 SYDVKM. V was trimmed by 1 base and J by 0 bases, leaving 15 bases between them. The chain's CDR3 is CASSLYPRWNTNYGYTF. The DNA for the CDR3 is TGTGCCAGCAGTTTATACCCCAGGTGGAATACTAACTATGGCTACACCTTC.

The chain joins TRBV7-9 to TRBJ1-1; no clear D gene. The CDR3 extends over 12 amino acids. Per germline, CDR1 SEHNR and CDR2 FQNEAQ (reference sequence). The V gene lost 3 bases and the J gene lost 7 bases, with 9 bases spanning the gap. This chain's CDR3 is CASSFGVGEAFF. For the CDR3, the DNA is TGTGCCAGCAGCTTTGGGGTCGGTGAAGCTTTCTTT. The whole variable domain, filled in from reference TRBV7-9 and TRBJ1-1, reads DTGVSQNPRHKITKRGQNVTFRCDPISEHNRLYWYRQTLGQGPEFLTYFQNEAQLEKSRLLSDRFSAERPKGSFSTLEIQRTEQGDSAMYLCASSFGVGEAFFGQGTRLTVV.

This chain uses TRBV28 with TRBJ1-5; D remains unclear. V shed 8 bases and J shed 1 base, with 9 bases lying between them. Germline-derived CDR1 and CDR2 are MDHEN and SYDVKM. The CDR3 spans 13 residues. CDR3: CASRAQSNQPQHF. CDR3 nucleotides: TGTGCCAGCCGGGCCCAGAGCAATCAGCCCCAGCATTTT.

This chain uses TRBV15 with TRBJ1-1; TRBD1 matches at 7 bases. V lost 1 base and J lost 9; bases outside the gene matches: 5. The germline CDR1 and CDR2 sequences are LNHNV and YYDKDF (reference sequence). This CDR3 contains 13 residues. In DNA, the CDR3 is TGTGCCACCAGCAGAGCCCGACAGGGCCAAGCTTTCTTT. Translation: CATSRARQGQAFF.